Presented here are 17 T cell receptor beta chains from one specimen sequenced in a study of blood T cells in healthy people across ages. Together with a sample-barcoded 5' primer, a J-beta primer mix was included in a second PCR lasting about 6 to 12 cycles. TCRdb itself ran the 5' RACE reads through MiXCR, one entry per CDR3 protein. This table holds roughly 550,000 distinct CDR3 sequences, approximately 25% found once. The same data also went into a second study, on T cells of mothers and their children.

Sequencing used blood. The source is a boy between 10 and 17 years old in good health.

CDR3 bases: TGTGCCAGCAGAACCGGGACAGGGGGCTATAATTCACCCCTCCACTTT. Translation gives CASRTGTGGYNSPLHF. V and J are TRBV5-5 and TRBJ1-6; 11 bases line up with TRBD1. Germline V lookup: CDR1 SGHKS, CDR2 YYEKEE (reference sequence). The ends lost 5 bases at V and 3 bases at J; junction bases unmatched: 4. The CDR3 has 16 residues.

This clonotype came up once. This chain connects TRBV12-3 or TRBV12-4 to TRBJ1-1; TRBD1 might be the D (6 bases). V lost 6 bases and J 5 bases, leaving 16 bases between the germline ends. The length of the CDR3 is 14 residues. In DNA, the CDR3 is TGTGCCAGCAGCCCCACAGGGCGGTGGACTGAAGCTTTCTTT. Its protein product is CASSPTGRWTEAFF.

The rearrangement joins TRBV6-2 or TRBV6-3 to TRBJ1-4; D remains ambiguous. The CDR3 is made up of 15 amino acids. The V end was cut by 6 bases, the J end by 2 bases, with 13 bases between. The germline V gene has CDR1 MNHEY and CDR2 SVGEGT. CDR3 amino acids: CASSPSGETNEKLFF. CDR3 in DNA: TGTGCCAGCAGCCCCTCGGGAGAGACTAATGAAAAACTGTTTTTT.

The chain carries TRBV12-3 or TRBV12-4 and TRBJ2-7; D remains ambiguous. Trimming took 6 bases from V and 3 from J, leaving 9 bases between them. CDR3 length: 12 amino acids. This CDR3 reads CASSPLLYEQYF. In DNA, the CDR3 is TGTGCCAGCAGCCCTCTCCTCTACGAGCAGTACTTC.

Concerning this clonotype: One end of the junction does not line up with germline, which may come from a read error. CDR3 protein: CASTQGDYNKQFF. CDR3 in DNA: TGTGCCAGCACCCAAGGGGATTACAATAAGCAGTTCTTC. The J gene is TRBJ2-5, the V gene TRBV6-2 or TRBV6-3; maybe TRBD1 (5 bases). The end of the DNA fits TRBJ2-1 better, so the J call may be wrong. Germline values: CDR1 MNHEY, CDR2 SVGEGT. The CDR3 is 13 amino acids.

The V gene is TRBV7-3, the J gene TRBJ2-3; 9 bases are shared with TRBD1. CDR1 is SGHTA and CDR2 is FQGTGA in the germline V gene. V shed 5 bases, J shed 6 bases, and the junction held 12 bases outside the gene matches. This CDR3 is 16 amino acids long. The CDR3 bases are TGTGCCAGCAGCCGGGGGGTCGGGACAGGGAGTGATACGCAGTATTTT. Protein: CASSRGVGTGSDTQYF.

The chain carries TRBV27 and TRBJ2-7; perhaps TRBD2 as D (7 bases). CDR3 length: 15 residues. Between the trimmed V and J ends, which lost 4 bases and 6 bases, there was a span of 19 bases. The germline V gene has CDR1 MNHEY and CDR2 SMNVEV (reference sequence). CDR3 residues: CASSSGRGAFVEQYF. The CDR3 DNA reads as TGTGCCAGCAGTTCGGGACGGGGGGCCTTTGTCGAGCAGTACTTC.

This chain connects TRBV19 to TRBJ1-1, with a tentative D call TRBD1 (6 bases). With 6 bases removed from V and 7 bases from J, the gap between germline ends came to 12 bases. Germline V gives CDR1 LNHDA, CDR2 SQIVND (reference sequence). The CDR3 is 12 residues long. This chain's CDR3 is CASSNGQIEAFF. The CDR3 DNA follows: TGTGCCAGTAGCAACGGACAGATTGAAGCTTTCTTT.

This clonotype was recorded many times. The CDR3 reads CASSLMRNRNIQYF. CDR3 nucleotide sequence: TGTGCCAGCAGTTTAATGCGGAATAGAAACATTCAGTACTTC. The V call is TRBV27, the J call TRBJ2-4, with D unclear. V gave up 2 bases and J gave up 6 bases, with 11 bases separating them. Germline-derived CDR1 and CDR2 are MNHEY and SMNVEV (reference sequence). The CDR3 totals 14 residues.

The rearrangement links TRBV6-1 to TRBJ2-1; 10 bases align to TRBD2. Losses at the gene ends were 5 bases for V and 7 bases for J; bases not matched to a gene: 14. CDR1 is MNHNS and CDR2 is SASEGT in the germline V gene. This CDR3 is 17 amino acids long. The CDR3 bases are TGTGCCAGCAGTCGCGTCGTAGCGGGGGGTCCAGGGAATGAGCAGTTCTTC. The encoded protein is CASSRVVAGGPGNEQFF.

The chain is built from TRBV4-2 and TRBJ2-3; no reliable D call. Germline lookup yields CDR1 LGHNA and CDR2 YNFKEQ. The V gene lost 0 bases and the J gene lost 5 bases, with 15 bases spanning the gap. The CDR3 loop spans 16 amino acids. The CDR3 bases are TGTGCCAGCAGCCAAGAAGAAACGGCCGCAAGAGATACGCAGTATTTT. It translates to CASSQEETAARDTQYF.

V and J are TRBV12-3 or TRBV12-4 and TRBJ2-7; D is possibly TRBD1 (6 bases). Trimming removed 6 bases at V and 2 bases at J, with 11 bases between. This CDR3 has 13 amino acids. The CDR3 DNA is TGTGCCAGCAGGAAGACAGGACCCTACGAGCAGTACTTC. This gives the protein CASRKTGPYEQYF.

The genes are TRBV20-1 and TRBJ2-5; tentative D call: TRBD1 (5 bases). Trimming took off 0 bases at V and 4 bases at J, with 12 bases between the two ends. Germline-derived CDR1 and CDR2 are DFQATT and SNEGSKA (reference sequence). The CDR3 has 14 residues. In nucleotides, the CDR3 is TGCAGTGCTAGAGATACGAAGGGGTTAGAGACCCAGTACTTC. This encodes CSARDTKGLETQYF.

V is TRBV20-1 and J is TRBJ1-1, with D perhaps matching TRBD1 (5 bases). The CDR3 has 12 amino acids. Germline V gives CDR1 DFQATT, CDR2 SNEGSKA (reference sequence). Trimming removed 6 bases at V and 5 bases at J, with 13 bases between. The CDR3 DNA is TGCAGTGCCGGGGGGAGGGCTACTGAAGCTTTCTTT. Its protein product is CSAGGRATEAFF.

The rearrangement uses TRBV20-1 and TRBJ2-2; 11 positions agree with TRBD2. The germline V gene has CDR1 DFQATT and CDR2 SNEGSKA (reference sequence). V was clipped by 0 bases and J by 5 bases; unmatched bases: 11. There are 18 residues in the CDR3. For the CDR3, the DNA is TGCAGTGCTAGAGAACCCTGGGTAGCGGGAGGGCCAACCGGGGAGCTGTTTTTT. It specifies CSAREPWVAGGPTGELFF.

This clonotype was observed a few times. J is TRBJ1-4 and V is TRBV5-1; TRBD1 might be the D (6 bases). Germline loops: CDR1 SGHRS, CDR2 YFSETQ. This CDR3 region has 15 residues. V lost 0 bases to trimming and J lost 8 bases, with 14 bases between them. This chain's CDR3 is CASSLGGGSGEKLFF. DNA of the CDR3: TGCGCCAGCAGCTTGGGTGGGGGCTCTGGAGAAAAACTGTTTTTT.

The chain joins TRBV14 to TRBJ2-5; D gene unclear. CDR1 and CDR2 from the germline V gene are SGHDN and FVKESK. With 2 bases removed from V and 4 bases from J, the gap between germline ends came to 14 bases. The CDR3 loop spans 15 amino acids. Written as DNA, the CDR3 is TGTGCCAGCAGCCAATCTAAATGGGGATTAGAGACCCAGTACTTC. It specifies CASSQSKWGLETQYF. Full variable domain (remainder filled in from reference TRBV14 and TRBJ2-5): EAGVTQFPSHSVIEKGQTVTLRCDPISGHDNLYWYRRVMGKEIKFLLHFVKESKQDESGMPNNRFLAERTGGTYSTLKVQPAELEDSGVYFCASSQSKWGLETQYFGPGTRLLVL.